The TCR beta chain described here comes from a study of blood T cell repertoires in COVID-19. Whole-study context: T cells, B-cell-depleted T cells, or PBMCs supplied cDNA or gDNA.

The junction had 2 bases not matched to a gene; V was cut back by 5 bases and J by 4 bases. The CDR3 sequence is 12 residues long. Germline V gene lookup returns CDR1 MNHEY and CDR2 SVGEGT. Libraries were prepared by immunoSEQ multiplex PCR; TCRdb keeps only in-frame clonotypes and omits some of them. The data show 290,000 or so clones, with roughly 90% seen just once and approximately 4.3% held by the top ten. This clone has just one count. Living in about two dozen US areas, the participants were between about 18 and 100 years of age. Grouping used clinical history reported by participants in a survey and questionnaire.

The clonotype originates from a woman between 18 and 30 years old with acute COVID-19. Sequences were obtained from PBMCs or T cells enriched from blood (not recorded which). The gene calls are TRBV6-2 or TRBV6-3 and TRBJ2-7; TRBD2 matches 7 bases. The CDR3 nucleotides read TGTGCCAGCAGTCCCGGGGGGTACGAGCAGTACTTC. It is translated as CASSPGGYEQYF.